This TCR beta chain came from a study of shared clonotypes between healthy human individuals. The germline CDR1 and CDR2 sequences are ENHRY and SYGVKD. V was clipped by 3 bases and J by 6 bases, with 12 bases between them. The CDR3 spans 14 residues. Generated by immunoSEQ multiplex PCR, the TCRdb table keeps only in-frame clones and is missing some. This sample yields about 2,200,000 clones, of which about 93% are seen a single time; over 1.5% belongs to the top ten. Naive CD8 cells lacked CD45RO, underwent positive selection for CCR7 and left out terminally differentiated effector memory CD45RA+ cells.

The chain is built from TRBV10-3 and TRBJ1-5, with D maybe TRBD1 (6 bases). The receptor comes from a man aged 18 to 30 in good health. Some clones in this sample may be carry-over from other donors' samples. Sequenced input: naive CD8+ T cells from PBMCs. This chain's CDR3 is CAISDTRGGQPQHF. Written as DNA, the CDR3 is TGTGCCATCAGTGATACCAGGGGCGGTCAGCCCCAGCATTTT.